This T cell receptor beta chain was captured in a study of OX40 agonist ivuxolimab in advanced cancers. For the study at large: With ivuxolimab, an agonistic anti-OX40 (CD134) antibody, patients were treated.

Clones were read by immunoSEQ multiplex PCR, and TCRdb kept only the in-frame ones, dropping some. Here the sample spans about 77,000 clones, roughly 89% being singletons. In this sample, this clone turned up a few times. Its matching antigen is unknown. Notes on the study in general: Relative to CD4+, CD8+ T cells held more expanded clones on average. Clonal expansion among partial responders at 0.1-3.0 mg/kg ranked near the lowest. Dose levels from 0.1 to 3.0 mg/kg saw CD4+ and CD8+ blood T cells expand clonally by week 6.

The CDR3 runs 15 residues. V was shortened by 5 bases and J by 2 bases, with 13 bases between the two germline ends. The germline V gene has CDR1 KGHSH and CDR2 LQKENI. The sequence came from an adult with an advanced solid tumor such as melanoma, head and neck, liver or kidney cancer. The sequencing used CD4+ or CD8+ T cells sorted from blood, collected in a trial of the OX40 agonist ivuxolimab. The rearrangement joins TRBV18 to TRBJ1-5; D remains ambiguous. CDR3 sequence (DNA): TGTGCCAGCTCAAAGGACTCCCTGGGCAATCAGCCCCAGCATTTT. Its protein product is CASSKDSLGNQPQHF.